This T cell receptor beta chain was identified in a study of blood T cell repertoires in COVID-19. Study details: The study drew acute and convalescent COVID-19 samples from the United States, Italy and Spain. In each case, the material was cDNA or gDNA derived from T cells, B-cell-depleted T cells, or PBMCs.

As originally analysed: Counts of nucleated cells, estimated from reference gene primer amplification, were obtained. Clones were read by immunoSEQ multiplex PCR, and TCRdb kept only the in-frame ones, dropping some. That table gives V, J and clone size, and the DNA gave D and trimming. The table records under 300,000 clones, 82% of them present only once. Sequences were obtained from peripheral blood. The source of this sequence is a woman between 18 and 29 years old with acute or convalescent COVID-19.

The CDR3 nucleotides read TGTGCCAGCAGCTTTAAGCCCCGGTCGGCCAGGGTCTTCACAGATACGCAGTATTTT. Translation gives CASSFKPRSARVFTDTQYF. The J gene is TRBJ2-3, the V gene TRBV7-9; D is possibly TRBD1 (5 bases). Trimming removed 3 bases at V and 2 bases at J, with 24 bases between. The V gene's germline CDR1 is SEHNR and CDR2 FQNEAQ (reference sequence). The CDR3 loop spans 19 amino acids.